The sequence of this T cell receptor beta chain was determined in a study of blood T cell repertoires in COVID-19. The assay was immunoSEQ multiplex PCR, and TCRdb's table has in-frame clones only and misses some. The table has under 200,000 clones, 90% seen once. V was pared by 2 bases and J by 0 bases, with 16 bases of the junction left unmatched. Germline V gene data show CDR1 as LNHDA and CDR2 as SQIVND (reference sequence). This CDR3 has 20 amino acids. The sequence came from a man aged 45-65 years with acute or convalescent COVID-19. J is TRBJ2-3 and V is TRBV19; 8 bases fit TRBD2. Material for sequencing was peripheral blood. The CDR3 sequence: CASSITGGQLNIGSTDTQYF. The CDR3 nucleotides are TGTGCCAGTAGTATAACGGGAGGGCAGTTGAACATCGGTAGCACAGATACGCAGTATTTT.